One and the same sample provided the 24 T cell receptor beta chains below, sequenced in a study of blood T cells in healthy people across ages (dated by TCRdb to between 2014 and 2017). The method behind the library was 5' RACE. The sequencer listed for this sample is Illumina HiSeq 2500. A second PCR of roughly 6 to 12 cycles was run with a J-beta primer mix and a sample-barcoded 5' primer. Starting from the raw public reads, TCRdb applied fastp trimming at Q25, assembled clones with MiXCR and retained in-frame beta chains. Here each entry gathers all rows of one CDR3 protein and keeps the most common genes and DNA. The sample table shows under 800,000 distinct CDR3 sequences, and roughly 44% are seen once. In total, the top ten clones hold more than 20% of the sample. Sequenced sample: blood. All receptors come from a woman aged 55-70 years in good health.

The V and J genes are TRBV2 and TRBJ2-3; D ambiguous. CDR1 SNHLY and CDR2 FYNNEI come from the germline V gene. Trimming stripped 2 bases from V and 2 bases from J, with 5 bases between. The CDR3 length is 13 residues. In nucleotides, the CDR3 is TGTGCCAGCAGTGAACAGAACACAGATACGCAGTATTTT. Protein product: CASSEQNTDTQYF.

The V call is TRBV6-2 or TRBV6-3, the J call TRBJ2-6, with D uncertain. Trimming stripped 4 bases from V and 0 bases from J, with 10 bases between. Germline V CDR1 and CDR2: MNHEY, SVGEGT. The CDR3 is made up of 16 amino acids. The CDR3 reads CASSFPGRSGANVLTF. The CDR3 DNA sequence: TGTGCCAGCAGTTTCCCGGGTCGCTCTGGGGCCAACGTCCTGACTTTC.

This chain joins TRBV29-1 and TRBJ1-2, with 8 positions matching TRBD1. V was clipped by 8 bases and J by 8 bases; unmatched bases: 16. The CDR3 totals 14 residues. The V gene's germline CDR1 is SQVTM and CDR2 ANQGSEA. This chain's CDR3 is CSSREAGGVSGYTF. CDR3 coding DNA: TGCAGCTCCCGGGAAGCAGGGGGCGTTTCGGGCTACACCTTC.

The chain has TRBV29-1 and TRBJ2-3; a weak D match, TRBD1 (5 bases). CDR3 length equals 12 residues. The V and J ends lost 3 bases and 4 bases respectively, with 8 bases between them. The germline CDR1 and CDR2 sequences are SQVTM and ANQGSEA. The CDR3 region has the DNA TGCAGCGTTGACAGGGTATCAGATACGCAGTATTTT. Translated: CSVDRVSDTQYF.

The V and J genes are TRBV7-2 and TRBJ2-5; 7 positions match TRBD1. The V gene's germline CDR1 is SGHTA and CDR2 FQGNSA. This CDR3 is 15 amino acids long. The junction had 7 bases not matched to a gene; V was cut back by 2 bases and J by 4 bases. The CDR3: CASSLQTGSRETQYF. The CDR3 region has the DNA TGTGCCAGCAGCTTACAGACAGGGTCCCGAGAGACCCAGTACTTC.

The chain employs TRBV12-5 and TRBJ2-5, with D maybe TRBD1 (7 bases). Germline V gives CDR1 LGHNT, CDR2 FRNRAP. This CDR3 has 14 amino acids. Trimming took 5 bases from V and 5 from J, leaving 15 bases between them. CDR3 sequence reads: CASGPGGGAETQYF. The CDR3 DNA reads as TGTGCTAGTGGTCCCGGAGGGGGCGCTGAGACCCAGTACTTC.

The chain uses TRBV6-2 or TRBV6-3 and TRBJ2-1; possibly TRBD2 for D (6 bases). V lost 2 bases and J 6 bases, leaving 17 bases between the germline ends. Germline V CDR1 and CDR2: MNHEY, SVGEGT. This CDR3 is 16 amino acids long. Written as DNA, the CDR3 is TGTGCCAGCAGTTACGCGACTAGGAGCGTCGGCAATGAGCAGTTCTTC. Translated: CASSYATRSVGNEQFF.

This chain uses TRBV18 with TRBJ1-5; D is ambiguous. Trimming cost V 6 bases and J 0 bases, with 9 bases left between them. CDR1 and CDR2 from the germline V gene are KGHSH and LQKENI. The CDR3 runs 14 residues. The DNA for the CDR3 is TGTGCCAGCTCCCCCGGCCTTAGCAATCAGCCCCAGCATTTT. Amino acids: CASSPGLSNQPQHF.

This clonotype was found a few times. This chain connects TRBV28 to TRBJ2-3; D ambiguous. The CDR3 is 16 amino acids. CDR1 MDHEN and CDR2 SYDVKM come from the germline V gene. Between the trimmed V and J ends, which lost 4 bases and 4 bases, there was a span of 18 bases. CDR3 in amino acids: CASSSTSGVGADTQYF. The DNA of the CDR3 is TGTGCCAGCAGTTCAACCTCCGGAGTTGGCGCAGATACGCAGTATTTT.

The chain recombines TRBV7-9 with TRBJ2-5, with TRBD1 matching 9 bases. Germline CDR1 SEHNR, CDR2 FQNEAQ (reference sequence). The CDR3 has 14 residues. Trimming took 6 bases from V and 2 from J; bases not matched to a gene: 4. The CDR3 sequence: CASRLGQGQETQYF. CDR3 DNA sequence: TGTGCCAGCAGACTGGGACAGGGTCAAGAGACCCAGTACTTC. The full variable domain, in which reference TRBV7-9 and TRBJ2-5 provide the parts outside the CDR3, is DTGVSQNPRHKITKRGQNVTFRCDPISEHNRLYWYRQTLGQGPEFLTYFQNEAQLEKSRLLSDRFSAERPKGSFSTLEIQRTEQGDSAMYLCASRLGQGQETQYFGPGTRLLVL.

This clonotype was recorded only once. The chain is built from TRBV6-2 or TRBV6-3 and TRBJ2-5; no reliable D call. This CDR3 spans 12 amino acids. Germline V gene data show CDR1 as MNHEY and CDR2 as SVGEGT. The V gene lost 2 bases and the J gene lost 11 bases, with 12 bases spanning the gap. The CDR3 DNA reads TGTGCCAGCAGTTACCGAGAACATGAGCAGTACTTC. It is translated as CASSYREHEQYF.

Only a few counts were recorded for this clonotype. J is TRBJ2-5 and V is TRBV4-2; 13 bases are shared with TRBD2. Germline CDR1 and CDR2: LGHNA and YNFKEQ. Trimming took 0 bases from V and 4 from J; bases not matched to a gene: 5. The CDR3 is 17 residues long. The CDR3 nucleotides are TGTGCCAGCAGCCAAGATAGGAGACTAGCGGGGGGAGAGACCCAGTACTTC. Protein sequence: CASSQDRRLAGGETQYF.

This clonotype was observed at least ten times. This chain connects TRBV10-3 to TRBJ2-5; TRBD2 agrees at 7 bases. The junction had 7 bases not matched to a gene; V was cut back by 6 bases and J by 6 bases. This CDR3 has 13 amino acids. CDR1 ENHRY and CDR2 SYGVKD come from the germline V gene. The CDR3 is CAISDAGEKTQYF. The CDR3 nucleotides read TGTGCCATCAGCGACGCGGGGGAAAAGACCCAGTACTTC.

J is TRBJ2-4 and V is TRBV5-1; D might be TRBD1 (6 bases). The CDR3 contains 14 residues. V was trimmed by 4 bases and J by 7 bases, leaving 15 bases between them. Germline V gene data show CDR1 as SGHRS and CDR2 as YFSETQ. This chain's CDR3 is CASSVQGEANIQYF. The CDR3 coding sequence is TGCGCCAGCAGCGTACAGGGTGAGGCCAACATTCAGTACTTC.

The chain couples TRBV25-1 to TRBJ1-6; 9 bases fit TRBD1. V gave up 3 bases and J gave up 10 bases; unmatched junction bases: 10. Germline V lookup: CDR1 MGHDK, CDR2 SYGVNS. The CDR3 spans 16 residues. CDR3 DNA sequence: TGTGCCAGCAGTGACTCTCCGGGACAGGGTTGGTCACCCCTCCACTTT. Translation gives CASSDSPGQGWSPLHF.

This chain links TRBV20-1 with TRBJ2-3; D is unclear. Trimming cost V 0 bases and J 8 bases, with 15 bases left between them. Germline V gives CDR1 DFQATT, CDR2 SNEGSKA (reference sequence). This CDR3 is built from 14 residues. CDR3 nucleotide sequence: TGCAGTGCTAGAGATCCTTACCGAGTTCGTACGCAGTATTTT. Its protein product is CSARDPYRVRTQYF.

This clonotype was seen repeatedly, ten times or more. The genes are TRBV20-1 and TRBJ1-2; D is undetermined. Germline loops: CDR1 DFQATT, CDR2 SNEGSKA (reference sequence). The CDR3 contains 12 residues. The germline V and J ends were trimmed by 7 bases and 4 bases, with 13 bases remaining between them. CDR3 region: CSVLPDSYGYTF. The CDR3 nucleotides read TGCAGTGTTTTACCCGATTCCTATGGCTACACCTTC.

This clonotype was detected a few times. The chain joins TRBV7-2 to TRBJ1-1; no reliable D call. Trimming cost V 0 bases and J 1 base, with 6 bases left between them. This CDR3 spans 14 amino acids. Germline V gene sequence: CDR1 SGHTA, CDR2 FQGNSA. The CDR3 loop reads CASSLATGNTEAFF. CDR3 sequence (DNA): TGTGCCAGCAGCTTAGCCACCGGGAACACTGAAGCTTTCTTT. Combining the CDR3 with reference TRBV7-2 and TRBJ1-1 gives the whole variable domain GAGVSQSPSNKVTEKGKDVELRCDPISGHTALYWYRQSLGQGLEFLIYFQGNSAPDKSGLPSDRFSAERTGGSVSTLTIQRTQQEDSAVYLCASSLATGNTEAFFGQGTRLTVV.

This chain links TRBV25-1 with TRBJ2-7, with D unclear. Between the trimmed V and J ends, which lost 3 bases and 4 bases, there was a span of 13 bases. The length of the CDR3 is 14 residues. Per germline, CDR1 MGHDK and CDR2 SYGVNS. The CDR3 loop reads CASSESSSLYEQYF. The CDR3 DNA follows: TGTGCCAGCAGTGAGTCTAGTTCACTGTACGAGCAGTACTTC.

This clonotype was picked up a small number of times. The chain links TRBV13 to TRBJ2-1; possible D gene TRBD2, 6 bases. The germline V gene encodes CDR1 PRHDT and CDR2 FYEKMQ (reference sequence). Trimming took off 5 bases at V and 14 bases at J, with 16 bases between the two ends. This CDR3 spans 12 amino acids. DNA for the CDR3: TGTGCCAGCAGCCCCAGGACTAAATGGAAGTTCTTC. Its translation is CASSPRTKWKFF.

The J gene is TRBJ2-7, the V gene TRBV14; the D is unclear. Trimming stripped 5 bases from V and 3 bases from J, with 14 bases between. The CDR3 has 14 residues. The germline V gene encodes CDR1 SGHDN and CDR2 FVKESK. CDR3 sequence: CASSFTTVYYEQYF. For the CDR3, the DNA is TGTGCCAGCAGCTTTACAACAGTTTACTACGAGCAGTACTTC.

This clonotype is a singleton in its sample. This may be a read error: a much more frequent sequence differs by one nucleotide. The chain joins TRBV29-1 to TRBJ2-7; 8 positions agree with TRBD2. This CDR3 contains 15 residues. The germline V gene has CDR1 SQVTM and CDR2 ANQGSEA. The CDR3 reads CSVERLALSSYGQYF. As DNA, the CDR3 is TGCAGCGTTGAACGACTAGCGTTGAGCTCCTACGGGCAGTACTTC.

About this clonotype: A much larger clone lies a single base off, so this may be a read error. The CDR3 loop reads CAGSPSGTSTDTQYF. CDR3 DNA sequence: TGTGCCGGCAGTCCCAGCGGTACTAGCACAGATACGCAGTATTTT. The V gene is TRBV12-3 or TRBV12-4, the J gene TRBJ2-3, with D tentatively TRBD2 (5 bases). The CDR3 runs 15 residues.

The rearrangement uses TRBV12-3 or TRBV12-4 and TRBJ1-6; D remains ambiguous. CDR3 length: 12 residues. V lost 6 bases and J 7 bases, leaving 7 bases between the germline ends. CDR3 amino acids: CASRIANSPLHF. The CDR3 DNA is TGTGCCAGCAGGATCGCGAATTCACCCCTCCACTTT.